This entry lists 3 T cell receptor beta chains sequenced from one sample in a study of T cells in Graves' hyperthyroidism and ophthalmopathy. There were TCR beta CDR3 regions amplified from RNA transcripts. The primer set for the first-round RT-PCR of the TCR CDR3 was HTBI. TCRdb reprocessed the multiplex PCR reads via MiXCR and lists one record per CDR3 protein. The sample contains approximately 370,000 distinct CDR3 sequences, 15% of which appear only once. The sample consisted of blood. The receptors derive from a woman in her thirties with Graves' hyperthyroidism.

The J gene is TRBJ1-5, the V gene TRBV19, with a possible D match to TRBD1 (5 bases). The CDR3 has 15 amino acids. Germline lookup yields CDR1 LNHDA and CDR2 SQIVND (reference sequence). Trimming removed 5 bases at V and 1 base at J, with 12 bases between. This CDR3 is CASSQRGLSNQPQHF. The CDR3 nucleotides read TGTGCCAGTAGTCAGCGGGGACTGAGCAATCAGCCCCAGCATTTT.

V and J are TRBV27 and TRBJ1-1; TRBD1 matches 9 bases. CDR3 length: 15 residues. V dropped 2 bases and J dropped 4; count of bases not matched to a gene: 5. The germline gives CDR1 MNHEY, CDR2 SMNVEV (reference sequence). DNA for the CDR3: TGTGCCAGCAGTTTAGGACAGGGGAGCATCACTGAAGCTTTCTTT. Translated: CASSLGQGSITEAFF.

The sample holds many counts of this clonotype. V and J are TRBV11-2 and TRBJ2-1, with a weak D call TRBD2 (5 bases). The germline V gene encodes CDR1 SGHAT and CDR2 FQNNGV. Trimming removed 4 bases at V and 6 bases at J, with 13 bases between. The CDR3 has 14 residues. The CDR3, as DNA: TGTGCCAGCAGCTCCCGAGGAGGCCGCAATGAGCAGTTCTTC. Translation gives CASSSRGGRNEQFF. The whole variable domain, remainder taken from reference TRBV11-2 and TRBJ2-1, is EAGVAQSPRYKIIEKRQSVAFWCNPISGHATLYWYQQILGQGPKLLIQFQNNGVVDDSQLPKDRFSAERLKGVDSTLKIQPAKLEDSAVYLCASSSRGGRNEQFFGPGTRLTVL.